This TCR beta chain derives from a study of cytomegalovirus exposure and HLA in healthy donors. At the level of the study: Genotyping of 400 or so donors showed that around 81% belonged to the Caucasian-associated ancestry cluster. Study findings and constraints: Associated with cytomegalovirus, according to the listing, were 150 to 200 TCR beta chains.

For this clone: Its antigen is as yet unknown.

The ends lost 0 bases at V and 4 bases at J; junction bases unmatched: 4. Germline V gene data show CDR1 as SGDLS and CDR2 as YYNGEE. The CDR3 runs 16 residues. Healthy donors of bone marrow made up the group. The PCR contained 60 Vbeta and 13 Jbeta primers. TCRdb's copy holds only in-frame clones and misses some; the assay was immunoSEQ multiplex PCR. Recorded for this sample: over 70,000 clones. This clonotype was obtained from a woman aged 40 to 50 in good health and CMV-seropositive. Sequencing was carried out using PBMCs. V gene TRBV9 combines with J gene TRBJ2-1; 10 bases match TRBD2. Written as DNA, the CDR3 is TGTGCCAGCAGCGTAGATCCTAGCGGGAGTTACAATGAGCAGTTCTTC. It codes for CASSVDPSGSYNEQFF.